These T cell receptor beta chains were read from a single sample in a study of blood T cell repertoires in COVID-19. TCRdb's copy holds only in-frame clones and misses some; the assay was immunoSEQ multiplex PCR. The table has about 440,000 clones, roughly 87% seen once. The sequenced sample consisted of PBMCs or T cells enriched from blood (not recorded which). These receptors all come from a man between 18 and 29 years old who had recovered from COVID-19. CDR3s include the opening cysteine and the closing phenylalanine or tryptophan. A D gene is named only where the DNA matches it firmly. For some rows the clone size is stated as once, few or many, or as a class when expanded; others skip it.

CDR3aa: CASSEKALGRREETQYF
CDR3nt: TGTGCCAGCAGTGAAAAAGCTTTGGGCAGGCGAGAAGAGACCCAGTACTTC
d_gene: -
abundance: -
j_gene: TRBJ2-5
v_gene: TRBV6-1

CDR3aa: CASSQVVLSGNTIYF
CDR3nt: TGTGCCAGCAGCCAAGTGGTCCTATCTGGAAACACCATATATTTT
d_gene: -
abundance: few
j_gene: TRBJ1-3
v_gene: TRBV3-1/TRBV3-2

CDR3aa: CASSIAAGAIYEQYF
CDR3nt: TGTGCCAGTAGTATCGCAGCGGGAGCAATCTACGAGCAGTACTTC
d_gene: TRBD2
abundance: -
j_gene: TRBJ2-7
v_gene: TRBV19

CDR3aa: CASSTKTRGGYTF
CDR3nt: TGTGCCAGCAGCACCAAAACCAGGGGCGGCTACACCTTC
d_gene: -
abundance: -
j_gene: TRBJ1-2
v_gene: TRBV7-3

CDR3aa: CASSEVVAATGAAFF
CDR3nt: TGTGCCAGCAGTGAAGTGGTAGCAGCGACAGGGGCAGCTTTCTTT
d_gene: TRBD1
abundance: -
j_gene: TRBJ1-1
v_gene: TRBV2

CDR3aa: CASGRTGGDEQYF
CDR3nt: TGTGCCAGCGGCCGGACAGGGGGCGACGAGCAGTACTTC
d_gene: TRBD1
abundance: few
j_gene: TRBJ2-7
v_gene: TRBV6-5

CDR3aa: CAWSLAGVSEQFF
CDR3nt: TGTGCCTGGAGTCTAGCGGGAGTGAGTGAGCAGTTCTTC
d_gene: TRBD2
abundance: -
j_gene: TRBJ2-1
v_gene: TRBV30

CDR3aa: CASSPGTANTEAFF
CDR3nt: TGTGCCAGCAGTCCCGGGACAGCGAACACTGAAGCTTTCTTT
d_gene: TRBD1
abundance: -
j_gene: TRBJ1-1
v_gene: TRBV27

CDR3aa: CASSEKSGSNQPQHF
CDR3nt: TGTGCCAGCAGTGAGAAATCAGGGAGCAATCAGCCCCAGCATTTT
d_gene: -
abundance: few
j_gene: TRBJ1-5
v_gene: TRBV2

CDR3aa: CASSATGQGMNTEAFF
CDR3nt: TGTGCCAGCAGCGCGACCGGACAGGGAATGAACACTGAAGCTTTCTTT
d_gene: TRBD1
abundance: -
j_gene: TRBJ1-1
v_gene: TRBV9

CDR3aa: CASSSGTGWGQETQYF
CDR3nt: TGTGCCAGCAGCTCGGGGACAGGGTGGGGGCAAGAGACCCAGTACTTC
d_gene: TRBD1
abundance: -
j_gene: TRBJ2-5
v_gene: TRBV5-5

CDR3aa: CASSLDLSTHLYERFF
CDR3nt: TGTGCCAGCAGCTTAGATTTATCTACTCATCTTTATGAGCGGTTCTTC
d_gene: -
abundance: once
j_gene: TRBJ2-1
v_gene: TRBV11-2

CDR3aa: CASSRLLAGVEEQYF
CDR3nt: TGTGCCAGCAGTCGACTACTAGCGGGAGTTGAAGAGCAGTACTTC
d_gene: TRBD2
abundance: -
j_gene: TRBJ2-7
v_gene: TRBV28

CDR3aa: CASRLTPGAGNQPQHF
CDR3nt: TGTGCCAGTAGACTAACCCCAGGGGCGGGCAATCAGCCCCAGCATTTT
d_gene: -
abundance: few
j_gene: TRBJ1-5
v_gene: TRBV19

CDR3aa: CASSLDSGFGNTIYF
CDR3nt: TGTGCCAGCAGCTTAGATTCGGGTTTTGGAAACACCATATATTTT
d_gene: -
abundance: -
j_gene: TRBJ1-3
v_gene: TRBV11-2

CDR3aa: CASMNSVSGNTIYF
CDR3nt: TGTGCCAGCATGAACAGTGTCTCTGGAAACACCATATATTTT
d_gene: -
abundance: -
j_gene: TRBJ1-3
v_gene: TRBV6-5

CDR3aa: CASSPRVGGRFYGYTF
CDR3nt: TGTGCCAGCAGTCCCCGGGTGGGAGGAAGATTCTATGGCTACACCTTC
d_gene: -
abundance: -
j_gene: TRBJ1-2
v_gene: TRBV5-5

CDR3aa: CASSQGKRLWEETQYF
CDR3nt: TGTGCCAGCAGCCAAGGGAAGAGGTTATGGGAAGAGACCCAGTACTTC
d_gene: -
abundance: -
j_gene: TRBJ2-5
v_gene: TRBV3-1/TRBV3-2

CDR3aa: CASSLERGRAFF
CDR3nt: TGCGCCAGCAGCTTGGAGCGAGGTCGGGCTTTCTTT
d_gene: -
abundance: -
j_gene: TRBJ1-1
v_gene: TRBV5-1

CDR3aa: CASSQSSYRGRFGGYTF
CDR3nt: TGCGCCAGCAGTCAATCCAGCTACAGGGGCCGTTTTGGTGGCTACACCTTC
d_gene: TRBD1
abundance: few
j_gene: TRBJ1-2
v_gene: TRBV23-1

CDR3aa: CASSLETGNTEAFF
CDR3nt: TGCGCCAGCAGCTTGGAAACAGGGAACACTGAAGCTTTCTTT
d_gene: -
abundance: -
j_gene: TRBJ1-1
v_gene: TRBV5-1

CDR3aa: CASSQGTEPYEQYF
CDR3nt: TGTGCCAGCTCACAAGGGACTGAACCCTACGAGCAGTACTTC
d_gene: -
abundance: -
j_gene: TRBJ2-7
v_gene: TRBV18

CDR3aa: CSVCQGLNTEAFF
CDR3nt: TGCAGCGTTTGCCAGGGGCTGAACACTGAAGCTTTCTTT
d_gene: -
abundance: few
j_gene: TRBJ1-1
v_gene: TRBV29-1

CDR3aa: CASSFPRRGRRQYIAYEQYF
CDR3nt: TGTGCCAGCAGTTTCCCCCGGAGGGGACGCAGGCAGTACATCGCCTACGAGCAGTACTTC
d_gene: -
abundance: -
j_gene: TRBJ2-7
v_gene: TRBV28

CDR3aa: CASSATGGGYTF
CDR3nt: TGTGCCAGCAGTGCTACAGGGGGTGGCTACACCTTC
d_gene: TRBD1
abundance: -
j_gene: TRBJ1-2
v_gene: TRBV12-3/TRBV12-4

CDR3aa: CASSGQDSRANYGYTF
CDR3nt: TGTGCCAGCAGCGGTCAAGACTCCAGAGCTAACTATGGCTACACCTTC
d_gene: -
abundance: -
j_gene: TRBJ1-2
v_gene: TRBV9

CDR3aa: CAWSKSSEPQHF
CDR3nt: TGTGCCTGGTCTAAGAGTAGTGAGCCCCAGCATTTT
d_gene: -
abundance: -
j_gene: TRBJ1-5
v_gene: TRBV30

CDR3aa: CASRAPGDRGKLFF
CDR3nt: TGTGCCAGCAGGGCCCCAGGAGACAGGGGAAAACTGTTTTTT
d_gene: TRBD1
abundance: -
j_gene: TRBJ1-4
v_gene: TRBV6-5

CDR3aa: CASSRFPLQGDTQYF
CDR3nt: TGTGCCAGCAGCCGTTTCCCCCTACAGGGAGATACGCAGTATTTT
d_gene: -
abundance: -
j_gene: TRBJ2-3
v_gene: TRBV7-9

CDR3aa: CASTGDRGAYGYTF
CDR3nt: TGTGCCAGCACCGGGGACAGGGGCGCCTATGGCTACACCTTC
d_gene: TRBD1
abundance: -
j_gene: TRBJ1-2
v_gene: TRBV25-1

CDR3aa: CASSQIDATEAFF
CDR3nt: TGTGCCAGCAGTCAAATTGATGCGACTGAAGCTTTCTTT
d_gene: -
abundance: -
j_gene: TRBJ1-1
v_gene: TRBV12-3/TRBV12-4

CDR3aa: CASSLGGTGRTFF
CDR3nt: TGTGCCAGCAGCTTAGGGGGGACAGGGAGGACTTTCTTT
d_gene: TRBD1
abundance: -
j_gene: TRBJ1-1
v_gene: TRBV11-3

CDR3aa: CATEPGTGNNEQFF
CDR3nt: TGTGCCACCGAACCAGGGACAGGGAACAATGAGCAGTTCTTC
d_gene: TRBD1
abundance: -
j_gene: TRBJ2-1
v_gene: TRBV19